Each of the 26 T cell receptor beta chains below was sequenced from the same sample in a study of CD8 T cells in ankylosing spondylitis. Overall study results and limits: Typical of ankylosing spondylitis blood, it appeared, was a TCR beta motif of eight highly homologous variants.

TCRdb re-analysed the 5' RACE reads in MiXCR, keeping a single row per CDR3 protein. Of 450,000 to 550,000 distinct CDR3 sequences listed, approximately 5.3% were seen once; the top ten hold around 3.5%. Which antigens these TCRs recognize remains unknown. The sequenced material came from blood, either unsorted or a sorted T cell fraction (not recorded which). All receptors derive from a male donor with ankylosing spondylitis.

The chain combines TRBV28 with TRBJ2-1; 7 bases line up with TRBD1. V was clipped by 7 bases and J by 9 bases; unmatched bases: 12. The CDR3 has 14 amino acids. Germline V gene lookup returns CDR1 MDHEN and CDR2 SYDVKM. The DNA for the CDR3 is TGTGCCAGCACTTTCGACAGGGCGTTCGCTGAGCAGTTCTTC. Its translation: CASTFDRAFAEQFF.

CDR3 amino acids: CASMMGETQYF. Written as DNA, the CDR3 is TGTGCCAGCATGATGGGAGAGACCCAGTACTTC. V is TRBV6-6 and J is TRBJ2-5; no clear D. This CDR3 spans 11 amino acids. The germline CDR1 and CDR2 sequences are MNHNY and SVGAGI (reference sequence). V lost 7 bases and J lost 4, with 7 bases in between.

This clonotype was seen repeatedly, ten times or more. This chain uses TRBV20-1 with TRBJ1-5; 8 bases map to TRBD1. The CDR3 sequence is 15 residues long. V dropped 5 bases and J dropped 3; count of bases not matched to a gene: 9. CDR1 and CDR2 from the germline V gene are DFQATT and SNEGSKA (reference sequence). The CDR3 protein is CSAVTGAILNQPQHF. The CDR3 region has the DNA TGCAGTGCTGTGACAGGGGCCATTCTCAATCAGCCCCAGCATTTT.

This clonotype was recorded at least ten times. CDR3 nucleotides: TGCAGCGTCCGGAACGGGGGCACTGAAGCTTTCTTT. Translated: CSVRNGGTEAFF. V is TRBV29-1 and J is TRBJ1-1; D possibly corresponds to TRBD1 (5 bases). V lost 6 bases to trimming and J lost 4 bases, with 12 bases between them. Germline CDR1 is SQVTM and CDR2 is ANQGSEA. The CDR3 runs 12 residues.

Only a few counts were recorded for this clonotype. The chain employs TRBV6-1 and TRBJ2-6; 7 bases agree with TRBD1. The CDR3 runs to 15 residues. Germline lookup yields CDR1 MNHNS and CDR2 SASEGT. The trim removed 7 bases at V and 3 bases at J, leaving 6 bases unmatched. The CDR3 DNA sequence: TGTGCCAGCACCACGACAGGGTATGGGGCCAACGTCCTGACTTTC. This gives the protein CASTTTGYGANVLTF.

This clonotype was recorded many times. The CDR3 DNA sequence: TGTGCCAGCAGTTATGGGCCGACACCCCTCCACTTT. Amino acid sequence: CASSYGPTPLHF. This chain links TRBV6-2 or TRBV6-3 with TRBJ1-6; D gene ambiguous. Per the germline V gene, CDR1 is MNHEY and CDR2 is SVGEGT. The CDR3 consists of 12 residues. V was trimmed by 3 bases and J by 11 bases, leaving 8 bases between them.

This clonotype was seen repeatedly, ten times or more. The chain couples TRBV20-1 to TRBJ2-3, with D possibly TRBD2 on 6 matching bases. With 6 bases removed from V and 6 bases from J, the gap between germline ends came to 13 bases. The CDR3 consists of 12 residues. Per germline, CDR1 DFQATT and CDR2 SNEGSKA (reference sequence). CDR3 sequence reads: CSAMTREDTQYF. CDR3 bases: TGCAGTGCGATGACCCGGGAGGATACGCAGTATTTT.

The table lists this clonotype with many counts. The rearrangement links TRBV6-1 to TRBJ2-3; the D gene could be TRBD1 or TRBD2 (5 bases each). With 6 bases removed from V and 4 bases from J, the gap between germline ends came to 14 bases. The CDR3 consists of 14 residues. Germline assignment: CDR1 MNHNS and CDR2 SASEGT. The CDR3 DNA reads as TGTGCCAGCAGCTCCAGGGAGCTAGCAGATACGCAGTATTTT. It is translated as CASSSRELADTQYF.

The chain is built from TRBV7-9 and TRBJ2-5; D may be TRBD1 or TRBD2 (5 bases each). V was cut by 4 bases and J by 6 bases, with 18 bases left in between. CDR3 length: 15 amino acids. The germline V gene has CDR1 SEHNR and CDR2 FQNEAQ (reference sequence). Here the CDR3 DNA reads TGTGCCAGCAGCTCGTTGAGGGCAGGGATAAAGACCCAGTACTTC. It yields the protein CASSSLRAGIKTQYF.

This clonotype has a count of ten or more. The J gene is TRBJ2-7, the V gene TRBV15; TRBD1 aligns across 10 bases. V shed 1 base, J shed 6 bases, and the junction held 9 bases outside the gene matches. The CDR3 is 16 amino acids. The V gene's germline CDR1 is LNHNV and CDR2 YYDKDF (reference sequence). CDR3 in DNA: TGTGCCACCAGCAGAGTGGGACAGGGGAGATGGAGCGAGCAGTACTTC. It codes for CATSRVGQGRWSEQYF.

This clonotype appeared many times. The chain recombines TRBV29-1 with TRBJ2-7; possibly TRBD1 for D (6 bases). V was pared by 5 bases and J by 5 bases, with 16 bases between. CDR1 and CDR2 (germline): SQVTM, ANQGSEA. The CDR3 has 13 amino acids. The CDR3 bases are TGCAGCGTTCCTCCGGGACAATATGACGAGCAGTACTTC. Translated: CSVPPGQYDEQYF.

This clonotype was seen at least ten times. The gene calls are TRBV20-1 and TRBJ2-1; no clear D gene. V was cut by 1 base and J by 8 bases, with 12 bases left in between. CDR1 is DFQATT, CDR2 SNEGSKA, per germline (reference sequence). The CDR3 consists of 13 residues. DNA for the CDR3: TGCAGTGCTAGAGTGACGGCAAGCGATGAGCAGTTCTTC. Amino acid sequence: CSARVTASDEQFF.

The chain recombines TRBV5-1 with TRBJ2-7; possibly TRBD1 for D (6 bases). V dropped 0 bases and J dropped 5 bases, with 15 bases sitting between them. This CDR3 has 15 amino acids. The germline gives CDR1 SGHRS, CDR2 YFSETQ. CDR3 residues: CASSLALGGFDEQYF. For the CDR3, the DNA is TGCGCCAGCAGCTTGGCCTTAGGGGGATTCGACGAGCAGTACTTC.

This clonotype has a count of ten or more. V usage is TRBV11-1 and J usage is TRBJ2-7; 9 positions match TRBD2. Germline V CDR1 and CDR2: SGHAT, FQDESV (reference sequence). V shed 1 base and J 3 bases; nucleotides not matched to a gene: 1. This CDR3 contains 14 residues. The CDR3 coding sequence is TGTGCCAGCAGCTTAGGACTAGCGGACTACGAGCAGTACTTC. Protein: CASSLGLADYEQYF.

This clonotype occurred many times. This sequence joins TRBV27 and TRBJ2-7; weak D call: TRBD2 (5 bases). Germline assignment: CDR1 MNHEY and CDR2 SMNVEV (reference sequence). Trimming cost V 3 bases and J 0 bases, with 12 bases left between them. The CDR3 contains 15 residues. The CDR3 reads CASSLYFGNSYEQYF. The CDR3 DNA follows: TGTGCCAGCAGTTTGTATTTCGGGAACTCCTACGAGCAGTACTTC.

This clonotype occurred many times. The V call is TRBV24-1, the J call TRBJ2-5; TRBD1 aligns across 7 bases. With V trimmed by 4 bases and J by 5 bases, 12 bases remained unmatched. This CDR3 has 16 amino acids. Germline V gene lookup returns CDR1 KGHDR and CDR2 SFDVKD. The CDR3 protein is CATSDSDRAGGETQYF. CDR3 nucleotides: TGTGCCACCAGTGACTCTGACAGGGCGGGCGGCGAGACCCAGTACTTC.

This clonotype was seen only a few times. V and J are TRBV4-3 and TRBJ2-1; 14 bases match TRBD2. The CDR3 loop spans 17 amino acids. Germline CDR1 is LGHNA and CDR2 is YSLEER. V shed 4 bases and J 10 bases; nucleotides not matched to a gene: 12. The CDR3 DNA follows: TGCGCCAGCAGCCCTGGCGCGGGACTAGCGGGAGAATGGGAGCAGTTCTTC. Translation: CASSPGAGLAGEWEQFF.

Ten or more counts support this clonotype. The CDR3 sequence: CASSFNLGGGEKLFF. CDR3 nucleotides: TGCGCCAGCAGCTTTAACCTAGGCGGAGGTGAAAAACTGTTTTTT. The chain is built from TRBV5-1 and TRBJ1-4; unclear D gene. Germline loops: CDR1 SGHRS, CDR2 YFSETQ. The CDR3 spans 15 residues. V gave up 2 bases and J gave up 7 bases, with 15 bases separating them.

This clonotype was counted many times. This rearrangement joins TRBV20-1 to TRBJ2-5, with D uncertain. This CDR3 contains 15 residues. Germline assignment: CDR1 DFQATT and CDR2 SNEGSKA (reference sequence). The ends were cut back, 5 bases at V and 1 base at J, with 17 bases in the middle. The CDR3 sequence is CSALDPGQAQETQYF. In DNA, the CDR3 is TGCAGTGCTCTTGACCCCGGGCAGGCCCAAGAGACCCAGTACTTC.

This clonotype was seen many times. This rearrangement joins TRBV20-1 to TRBJ2-2; D may match TRBD1 or TRBD2 (5 bases each). Trimming pared 6 bases from V and 4 bases from J, leaving 12 bases between. The CDR3 totals 13 residues. Germline V CDR1 and CDR2: DFQATT, SNEGSKA (reference sequence). The CDR3, as DNA: TGCAGTGCCCCCTCGAGGGGCACCGGGGAGCTGTTTTTT. It is translated as CSAPSRGTGELFF.

This clonotype was seen many times. The chain links TRBV12-3 or TRBV12-4 to TRBJ2-3; D might be TRBD2 (5 bases). V was cut by 7 bases and J by 1 base, with 27 bases left in between. The CDR3 sequence is 19 residues long. DNA of the CDR3: TGTGCCAGCAAACCCCGTCAAAGGAGGCCCCCCGACGGCACAGATACGCAGTATTTT. Its translation is CASKPRQRRPPDGTDTQYF.

This clonotype was observed a few times. The V call is TRBV20-1, the J call TRBJ1-6; D is perhaps TRBD1 (6 bases). Germline assignment: CDR1 DFQATT and CDR2 SNEGSKA (reference sequence). This CDR3 region has 15 residues. Trimming took 0 bases from V and 3 from J, leaving 9 bases between them. In DNA, the CDR3 is TGCAGTGCTAGAGAGGGACACAACTATAATTCACCCCTCCACTTT. Amino acid sequence: CSAREGHNYNSPLHF.

This clonotype was found many times. The chain joins TRBV20-1 to TRBJ2-7; 7 positions match TRBD1. J gave up 2 bases and V 3 bases, and 13 bases lay outside the gene matches. The germline gives CDR1 DFQATT, CDR2 SNEGSKA (reference sequence). The CDR3 spans 16 residues. The CDR3 nucleotides are TGCAGTGCTAGCGACCCTGGACAGGCAGAGCCCTACGAGCAGTACTTC. Its translation: CSASDPGQAEPYEQYF.

The rearrangement links TRBV10-1 to TRBJ2-7, with D possibly being TRBD2 (6 bases). This CDR3 has 15 amino acids. Germline CDR1 reads WNHNN; CDR2 reads SYGVQD (reference sequence). Trimming stripped 11 bases from V and 6 bases from J, with 26 bases between. The CDR3 sequence is CAGKGRRALPLEQYF. As DNA, the CDR3 is TGCGCCGGGAAGGGGAGGAGGGCCCTACCTCTCGAGCAGTACTTC.

This clonotype was seen ten or more times. The chain has TRBV7-9 and TRBJ2-7; D is possibly TRBD1 or TRBD2 (5 bases each). The CDR3 totals 14 residues. V was cut by 3 bases and J by 3 bases, with 12 bases left in between. Germline loops: CDR1 SEHNR, CDR2 FQNEAQ (reference sequence). Here the CDR3 reads CASSFRDRDYEQYF. The CDR3, as DNA: TGTGCCAGCAGCTTTCGGGACCGAGACTACGAGCAGTACTTC.

This clonotype was counted ten times or more. The V call is TRBV5-1, the J call TRBJ2-1, with D possibly being TRBD1 or TRBD2 (5 bases each). The CDR3 contains 17 residues. Germline V gene data show CDR1 as SGHRS and CDR2 as YFSETQ. V was trimmed by 3 bases and J by 0 bases, leaving 16 bases between them. The CDR3: CASSSARDADSYNEQFF. The CDR3 DNA follows: TGCGCCAGCAGCTCAGCCCGGGACGCCGACTCCTACAATGAGCAGTTCTTC.